This T cell receptor beta chain was found in a study of OX40 agonist ivuxolimab in advanced cancers. Sequencing used immunoSEQ multiplex PCR; TCRdb keeps in-frame clones, though not all of them. This sample yields roughly 60,000 clones, of which roughly 80% are seen a single time; approximately 1.9% belongs to the top ten. Of note for this clone: What it binds is unknown.

Baseline was the first blood sampling point, followed by cycle 4 day 1 and cycle 7 day 1. Findings of the study overall: Expansion of clones was among the lowest in partial responders at 0.1-3.0 mg/kg. There was clonal expansion of CD4+ and CD8+ blood T cells by week 6 at 0.1 to 3.0 mg/kg.

CDR3 length equals 14 residues. Germline CDR1 MGHRA, CDR2 YSYEKL. Trimming removed 5 bases from V and 3 bases from J, with 13 bases in between. The chain couples TRBV4-1 to TRBJ1-2, with a weak D call TRBD1 (5 bases). The source was CD4+ or CD8+ T cells sorted from blood, collected in a trial of the OX40 agonist ivuxolimab. This receptor was taken from an adult with an advanced solid tumor such as melanoma, head and neck, liver or kidney cancer. As DNA, the CDR3 is TGCGCCAGCAGCAGGGATCGGGACCACTATGGCTACACCTTC. Translated, it gives CASSRDRDHYGYTF.